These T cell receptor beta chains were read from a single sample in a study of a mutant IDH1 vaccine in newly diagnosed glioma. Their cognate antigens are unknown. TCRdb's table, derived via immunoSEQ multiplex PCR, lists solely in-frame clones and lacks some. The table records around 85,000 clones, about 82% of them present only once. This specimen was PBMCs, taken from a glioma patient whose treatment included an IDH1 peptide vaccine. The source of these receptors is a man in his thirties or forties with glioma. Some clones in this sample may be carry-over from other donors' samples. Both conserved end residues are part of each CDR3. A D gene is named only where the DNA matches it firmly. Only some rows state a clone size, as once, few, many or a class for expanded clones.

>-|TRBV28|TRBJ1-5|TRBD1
CASSLQGKPQHF
TGTGCCAGCAGTCTACAGGGGAAGCCCCAGCATTTT
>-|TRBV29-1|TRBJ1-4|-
CSVRTTGATNEKLFF
TGCAGCGTCAGGACCACAGGAGCAACTAATGAAAAACTGTTTTTT
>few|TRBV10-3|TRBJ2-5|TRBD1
CAISEGQGGETQYF
TGTGCCATCAGTGAGGGACAGGGGGGAGAGACCCAGTACTTC
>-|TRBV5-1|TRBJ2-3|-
CASSLGRVASTDTQYF
TGCGCCAGCAGCTTGGGCAGGGTTGCCTCCACAGATACGCAGTATTTT
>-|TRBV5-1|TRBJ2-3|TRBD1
CASGTEGTDTQYF
TGCGCCAGCGGGACAGAGGGCACAGATACGCAGTATTTT
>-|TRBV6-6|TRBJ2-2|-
CASKPSPNTGELFF
TGTGCCAGTAAGCCGAGTCCGAACACCGGGGAGCTGTTTTTT
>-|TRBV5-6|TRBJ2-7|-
CASSYRRGASYEQYF
TGTGCCAGCAGCTATCGACGGGGGGCCTCCTACGAGCAGTACTTC
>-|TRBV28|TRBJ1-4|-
CATSKGTNEKLFF
TGTGCCACCTCAAAGGGAACTAATGAAAAACTGTTTTTT
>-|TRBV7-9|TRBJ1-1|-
CASSLVNSNTEAFF
TGTGCCAGCAGCTTAGTTAACAGTAACACTGAAGCTTTCTTT
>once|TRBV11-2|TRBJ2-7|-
CASSFTGVSYEQYF
TGTGCCAGCAGCTTCACAGGAGTCTCCTACGAGCAGTACTTC
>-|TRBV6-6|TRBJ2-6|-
CASSYGLSGANVLTF
TGTGCCAGCAGTTACGGACTATCTGGGGCCAACGTCCTGACTTTC
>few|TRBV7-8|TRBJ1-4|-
CASSPRRDFVNEKLFF
TGTGCCAGCAGCCCCCGGCGGGACTTTGTTAATGAAAAACTGTTTTTT
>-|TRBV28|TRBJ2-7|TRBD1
CASSFSLRDRVCEQYF
TGTGCCAGCAGTTTTTCCCTTCGGGACAGGGTTTGCGAGCAGTACTTC